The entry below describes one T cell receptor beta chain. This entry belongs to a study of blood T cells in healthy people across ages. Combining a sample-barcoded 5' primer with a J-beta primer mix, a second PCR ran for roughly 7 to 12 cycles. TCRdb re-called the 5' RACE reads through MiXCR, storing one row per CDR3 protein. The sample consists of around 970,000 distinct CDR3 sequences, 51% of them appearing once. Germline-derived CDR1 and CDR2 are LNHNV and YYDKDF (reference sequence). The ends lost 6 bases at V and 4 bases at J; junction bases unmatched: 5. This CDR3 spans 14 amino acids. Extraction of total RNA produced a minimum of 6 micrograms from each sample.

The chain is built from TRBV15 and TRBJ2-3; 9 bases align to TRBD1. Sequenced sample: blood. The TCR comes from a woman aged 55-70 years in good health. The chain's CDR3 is CATRSGTGSDTQYF. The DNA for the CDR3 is TGTGCCACCAGGAGCGGGACAGGGTCAGATACGCAGTATTTT.